These 32 T cell receptor beta chains were all obtained from the same sample, sequenced in a study of blood T cell repertoires in COVID-19. Profiled with immunoSEQ multiplex PCR; TCRdb holds only in-frame clones, not every one. The sample includes approximately 180,000 clones, 80% to 90% of them seen just once. Material: peripheral blood. The receptors were gathered from a man aged 55 to 70 with acute or convalescent COVID-19.

The chain combines TRBV3-1 (or the pseudogene TRBV3-2) with TRBJ1-5; possible D gene TRBD1, 6 bases. This CDR3 has 14 amino acids. CDR1 and CDR2 (germline): LGHDT, YNNKEL (reference sequence). With 5 bases removed from V and 5 bases from J, the gap between germline ends came to 13 bases. The CDR3 here is CASSVWDKYQPQHF. CDR3 bases: TGTGCCAGCAGCGTGTGGGACAAATATCAGCCCCAGCATTTT.

This clone was seen once. In DNA form, the CDR3 reads TGTGCCAGCAGCCCACAGGAGAGACAATACAATGAGCAGTTCTTC. Its protein is CASSPQERQYNEQFF. The chain employs TRBV16 and TRBJ2-1; the D gene is possibly TRBD1 (5 bases). With 4 bases removed from V and 4 bases from J, the gap between germline ends came to 14 bases. The length of the CDR3 is 15 residues. The germline CDR1 and CDR2 sequences are KGHSY and FQNENV.

V is TRBV27 and J is TRBJ1-5; D is ambiguous. Germline V CDR1 and CDR2: MNHEY, SMNVEV (reference sequence). The CDR3 consists of 13 residues. V was trimmed by 5 bases and J by 9 bases, leaving 14 bases between them. As DNA, the CDR3 is TGTGCCAGCAGTGAGAGCGAACGACGGCCCCAGCATTTT. The encoded protein is CASSESERRPQHF.

The chain links TRBV9 to TRBJ2-1; 13 nucleotides align to TRBD2. Germline CDR1 SGDLS, CDR2 YYNGEE. CDR3 size: 15 residues. The V and J ends lost 3 bases and 4 bases, in that order; junction bases with no gene match: 1. DNA for the CDR3: TGTGCCAGCAGCGGGACTAGCGGGGGTTACAATGAGCAGTTCTTC. It yields the protein CASSGTSGGYNEQFF.

The rearrangement joins TRBV6-4 to TRBJ2-1, with 10 bases matching TRBD2. This CDR3 is built from 15 residues. Germline lookup yields CDR1 MRHNA and CDR2 SNTAGT. Trimming cost V 5 bases and J 4 bases; bases outside gene matches: 5. The CDR3 DNA reads as TGTGCCAGCAGTTCCGGGACTAGCGATTACAATGAGCAGTTCTTC. It codes for CASSSGTSDYNEQFF.

The chain combines TRBV10-3 with TRBJ2-1; the D gene is possibly TRBD2 (5 bases). Between the trimmed V and J ends, which lost 11 bases and 8 bases, there was a span of 13 bases. Germline-derived CDR1 and CDR2 are ENHRY and SYGVKD. The CDR3 spans 11 residues. The CDR3, as DNA: TGTGCCGTAGACCTCGGGGATGAGCAGTTCTTC. Its translation is CAVDLGDEQFF.

The chain recombines TRBV27 with TRBJ2-7; no reliable D call. This CDR3 spans 15 amino acids. Trimming removed 5 bases from V and 0 bases from J, with 14 bases in between. Germline CDR1 and CDR2: MNHEY and SMNVEV (reference sequence). CDR3 in amino acids: CASSPMVPFSYEQYF. DNA of the CDR3: TGTGCCAGCAGTCCTATGGTGCCATTCTCCTACGAGCAGTACTTC.

The table lists this clone with a few counts. The gene calls are TRBV7-3 and TRBJ2-7, with TRBD1 matching over 10 bases. The CDR3 has 15 amino acids. Germline V gene data show CDR1 as SGHTA and CDR2 as FQGTGA. The V segment lost 2 bases and the J segment 6 bases; nucleotides outside the gene matches: 7. In DNA form, the CDR3 reads TGTGCCAGCAGCTTAGCCGGGACAGGGGTGTCCGAGCAGTACTTC. Protein sequence: CASSLAGTGVSEQYF.

The V call is TRBV27, the J call TRBJ2-2; 16 bases agree with TRBD2. The germline V gene has CDR1 MNHEY and CDR2 SMNVEV (reference sequence). V shed 5 bases, J shed 7 bases, and the junction held 7 bases outside the gene matches. This CDR3 has 17 amino acids. The CDR3 DNA reads as TGTGCCAGCAGTCCCGGGACTAGCGGGAGGGCCTTCGGGGAGCTGTTTTTT. It codes for CASSPGTSGRAFGELFF.

This clone was counted at least ten times. In nucleotides, the CDR3 is TGTGCCAGCAGCCAAGATCCCCGGACTAGCGGGATTGAGACCCAGTACTTC. Translated, it gives CASSQDPRTSGIETQYF. The chain carries TRBV3-1 (or the pseudogene TRBV3-2) and TRBJ2-5; 12 bases agree with TRBD2. There are 17 residues in the CDR3. Germline-derived CDR1 and CDR2 are LGHDT and YNNKEL (reference sequence). J was trimmed by 5 bases and V by 0 bases; bases with no gene match: 7.

The V and J genes are TRBV7-9 and TRBJ2-1, with D tentatively TRBD2 (6 bases). CDR1 and CDR2 from the germline V gene are SEHNR and FQNEAQ (reference sequence). Trimming shortened V by 0 bases and J by 1 base, and 10 bases separated the two germline ends. This CDR3 is built from 16 residues. The CDR3 bases are TGTGCCAGCAGCTTAGCTTCCGGGAGATCCTACAATGAGCAGTTCTTC. Translated, it gives CASSLASGRSYNEQFF.

The chain is built from TRBV7-2 and TRBJ1-1, with a possible D match to TRBD1 (5 bases). Trimming took off 4 bases at V and 11 bases at J, with 20 bases between the two ends. The CDR3 extends over 14 amino acids. CDR1 and CDR2 (germline): SGHTA, FQGNSA. As DNA, the CDR3 is TGTGCCAGCAGCTCATCGACAGTTAATCCGAGCGCTTTCTTT. Its translation is CASSSSTVNPSAFF.

This chain uses TRBV6-2 or TRBV6-3 with TRBJ2-1, with TRBD2 matching 9 bases. The CDR3 spans 14 residues. Germline V gene sequence: CDR1 MNHEY, CDR2 SVGEGT. V lost 5 bases, J lost 5 bases, and 4 bases stayed unmatched. CDR3 loop: CASSILAGNNEQFF. As DNA, the CDR3 is TGTGCCAGCAGTATCCTAGCGGGGAACAATGAGCAGTTCTTC.

The V gene is TRBV7-9, the J gene TRBJ2-5; D possibly corresponds to TRBD2 (7 bases). Germline V CDR1 and CDR2: SEHNR, FQNEAQ (reference sequence). The length of the CDR3 is 14 residues. V was trimmed by 4 bases and J by 5 bases, leaving 14 bases between them. The chain's CDR3 is CASSYAGAKETQYF. In DNA, the CDR3 is TGTGCCAGCAGCTACGCGGGGGCGAAGGAGACCCAGTACTTC.

This clone was seen more than once but under ten times. The DNA for the CDR3 is TGTGCCAGTAGTATGTGGACAGGGGGGAATCAGCCCCAGCATTTT. It is translated as CASSMWTGGNQPQHF. The V and J genes are TRBV19 and TRBJ1-5; 10 nucleotides align to TRBD1. The V gene end was trimmed by 3 bases and the J gene end by 4 bases; junction bases not matched to a gene: 3. The CDR3 covers 15 residues. The germline gives CDR1 LNHDA, CDR2 SQIVND (reference sequence).

The genes are TRBV7-6 and TRBJ2-7, with 7 bases identical to TRBD1. The CDR3 is 15 residues long. The J segment lost 0 bases and the V segment lost 1 base, leaving 3 bases of the junction unmatched. Germline V gene sequence: CDR1 SGHVS, CDR2 FNYEAQ. The CDR3 protein is CASSLGQGSSYEQYF. CDR3 in DNA: TGTGCCAGCAGCTTAGGACAGGGTAGCTCCTACGAGCAGTACTTC.

This clone was seen more than once but under ten times. This chain links TRBV10-3 with TRBJ1-1; unclear D gene. CDR3 size: 15 residues. Trimming left V 6 bases short and J 3 bases short, with 17 bases between. Germline CDR1 and CDR2: ENHRY and SYGVKD. The CDR3 loop reads CAIRPLARADTEAFF. The CDR3 region has the DNA TGTGCCATCAGGCCCCTTGCGAGGGCGGACACTGAAGCTTTCTTT.

Only a few counts were recorded for this clone. The genes are TRBV6-5 and TRBJ1-1; tentatively, D is TRBD1 (6 bases). The CDR3 totals 15 residues. Germline V gene sequence: CDR1 MNHEY, CDR2 SVGAGI. The ends were cut back, 6 bases at V and 1 base at J, with 15 bases in the middle. Here the CDR3 reads CASSPSGAGNTEAFF. In DNA form, the CDR3 reads TGTGCCAGCAGCCCGTCAGGGGCAGGGAACACTGAAGCTTTCTTT.

This sequence joins TRBV7-6 and TRBJ2-5; possible D gene TRBD2, 6 bases. In germline, CDR1 is SGHVS, CDR2 FNYEAQ. Trimming stripped 1 base from V and 5 bases from J, with 14 bases between. There are 15 residues in the CDR3. CDR3 protein: CASSLVGGKRETQYF. The CDR3, as DNA: TGTGCCAGCAGCTTAGTAGGCGGGAAAAGGGAGACCCAGTACTTC.

This clone was found once. This chain links TRBV18 with TRBJ2-3; the D gene is possibly TRBD1 (5 bases). This CDR3 contains 18 residues. Germline V CDR1 and CDR2: KGHSH, LQKENI. Between the trimmed V and J ends, which lost 3 bases and 3 bases, there was a span of 22 bases. Here the CDR3 DNA reads TGTGCCAGCTCACCGAAACGACAGTTTCTGGTAGGGACAGATACGCAGTATTTT. Amino acids: CASSPKRQFLVGTDTQYF.

This chain connects TRBV9 to TRBJ1-3; D possibly corresponds to TRBD1 (6 bases). Germline assignment: CDR1 SGDLS and CDR2 YYNGEE. Trimming took off 3 bases at V and 4 bases at J, with 20 bases between the two ends. The CDR3 covers 17 residues. The DNA for the CDR3 is TGTGCCAGCAGCGGATTTCCGGACAGTCGGGTCGGAAACACCATATATTTT. Translation: CASSGFPDSRVGNTIYF.

This chain joins TRBV9 and TRBJ2-2; D is undetermined. Germline V gene lookup returns CDR1 SGDLS and CDR2 YYNGEE. Trimming removed 4 bases from V and 3 bases from J, with 16 bases in between. The CDR3 runs to 16 residues. CDR3: CASSPRLQLDTGELFF. For the CDR3, the DNA is TGTGCCAGCAGCCCAAGACTCCAATTGGACACCGGGGAGCTGTTTTTT.

This clone was observed a few times. The V and J genes are TRBV19 and TRBJ2-1; possibly TRBD2 for D (6 bases). Germline V gene lookup returns CDR1 LNHDA and CDR2 SQIVND (reference sequence). Trimming left V 7 bases short and J 8 bases short, with 18 bases between. The CDR3 consists of 14 residues. CDR3 DNA: TGTGCCAGTATTGGGAGACTAGGGGTCGATGAGCAGTTCTTC. Translated, it gives CASIGRLGVDEQFF.

This rearrangement joins TRBV6-5 to TRBJ1-1; TRBD1 matches at 7 bases. Germline CDR1 MNHEY, CDR2 SVGAGI. The CDR3 totals 14 residues. J gave up 4 bases and V 5 bases, and 7 bases lay outside the gene matches. The CDR3 is CASSRQGVGTEAFF. In nucleotides, the CDR3 is TGTGCCAGCAGTCGACAGGGAGTCGGCACTGAAGCTTTCTTT.

This clone was found once. The gene calls are TRBV7-9 and TRBJ2-1; tentative D call: TRBD2 (5 bases). The CDR3 length is 17 residues. V dropped 4 bases and J dropped 0 bases, with 16 bases sitting between them. The germline CDR1 and CDR2 sequences are SEHNR and FQNEAQ (reference sequence). CDR3 DNA sequence: TGTGCCAGCAGCTCCCCTGATAGCGCCAGCTCCTACAATGAGCAGTTCTTC. Its protein product is CASSSPDSASSYNEQFF.

This rearrangement joins TRBV19 to TRBJ2-6; TRBD1 aligns across 7 bases. Germline V CDR1 and CDR2: LNHDA, SQIVND (reference sequence). Trimming took 6 bases from V and 0 from J; bases not matched to a gene: 8. There are 17 residues in the CDR3. In nucleotides, the CDR3 is TGTGCCAGTAGAGGAGTGACAGGGTCCTCTGGGGCCAACGTCCTGACTTTC. It yields the protein CASRGVTGSSGANVLTF. Full variable domain (outside the CDR3, taken from reference TRBV19 and TRBJ2-6): DGGITQSPKYLFRKEGQNVTLSCEQNLNHDAMYWYRQDPGQGLRLIYYSQIVNDFQKGDIAEGYSVSREKKESFPLTVTSAQKNPTAFYLCASRGVTGSSGANVLTFGAGSRLTVL.

The V call is TRBV2, the J call TRBJ2-1; 12 bases are a match to TRBD2. The V gene's germline CDR1 is SNHLY and CDR2 FYNNEI. The CDR3 length is 15 residues. Trimming removed 6 bases from V and 3 bases from J; junction bases left unmatched: 3. The DNA for the CDR3 is TGTGCCAGCAGCCTACTAGCGGGAGGCTACAATGAGCAGTTCTTC. It translates to CASSLLAGGYNEQFF.

The gene calls are TRBV6-5 and TRBJ1-4, with 10 nucleotides matching TRBD1. This CDR3 is built from 16 residues. CDR1 and CDR2 (germline): MNHEY, SVGAGI. The V and J ends lost 0 bases and 6 bases, in that order; junction bases with no gene match: 4. CDR3 amino acids: CASSYSAGTGDEKLFF. CDR3 DNA sequence: TGTGCCAGCAGTTACTCGGCCGGGACAGGGGATGAAAAACTGTTTTTT.

This clone has a single count. The V gene is TRBV3-1 (or the pseudogene TRBV3-2), the J gene TRBJ1-1; the D gene is possibly TRBD1 (6 bases). The germline V and J ends were trimmed by 4 bases and 4 bases, with 16 bases remaining between them. The germline V gene has CDR1 LGHDT and CDR2 YNNKEL (reference sequence). There are 15 residues in the CDR3. In nucleotides, the CDR3 is TGTGCCAGCAGCCGAAACCCAGGGGAAGGCACTGAAGCTTTCTTT. Protein sequence: CASSRNPGEGTEAFF.

This clone was seen only once. The chain uses TRBV18 and TRBJ2-3, with D possibly matching TRBD2 (5 bases). V was pared by 4 bases and J by 2 bases, with 7 bases between. CDR1 is KGHSH, CDR2 LQKENI, per germline. The CDR3 consists of 13 residues. The CDR3 nucleotides are TGTGCCAGCTCACGACGGGACACAGATACGCAGTATTTT. Translating it yields CASSRRDTDTQYF.

This rearrangement joins TRBV4-3 to TRBJ2-1; 8 bases are a match to TRBD1. CDR3 length equals 16 residues. Germline values: CDR1 LGHNA, CDR2 YSLEER. Trimming removed 4 bases from V and 6 bases from J; junction bases left unmatched: 11. The CDR3 DNA reads TGCGCCAGCAGCCCAAGCGGGCAGGGGGCTGGCAATGAGCAGTTCTTC. Protein sequence: CASSPSGQGAGNEQFF.

V gene TRBV27 combines with J gene TRBJ2-1, with 9 positions matching TRBD2. The length of the CDR3 is 16 residues. V lost 4 bases to trimming and J lost 7 bases; unmatched junction nucleotides: 11. Germline CDR1 reads MNHEY; CDR2 reads SMNVEV (reference sequence). This chain's CDR3 is CASSSLAGSGGNEQFF. The CDR3 DNA is TGTGCCAGCAGTTCCCTAGCGGGGTCGGGGGGGAATGAGCAGTTCTTC.